This T cell receptor beta chain was identified during a study of shared clonotypes between healthy human individuals. Across the whole study: Per donor, CD8 memory used one plate, CD8 naive used two, CD4 memory used three and CD4 naive used three. The study's findings and limits: What naive subsets generally showed was a larger estimated richness than memory subsets showed.

This clone turned up a few times. What it recognizes is unknown. Source study methods: Junction-only immunoSEQ sequences carried no quality scores, so filtering differed. TCRdb keeps only in-frame clones here, not all; method: immunoSEQ multiplex PCR. Clone size and the V and J calls come from that table; the DNA yielded D and trimming. The sample lists 650,000 to 750,000 clones, 60% to 80% occurring once. Trimming shortened V by 1 base and J by 6 bases, and 14 bases separated the two germline ends. The V gene's germline CDR1 is SGHNT and CDR2 YYREEE (reference sequence). The CDR3 extends over 15 amino acids. All donors were healthy HIV-negative adults lacking recent acute infections or vaccinations.

Material: memory CD4+ T cells sorted from blood. As for subset: CD45RA-negative fraction. The TCR sequence derives from a woman under 40 in good health. The V call is TRBV5-4, the J call TRBJ2-1; D possibly corresponds to TRBD2 (6 bases). The CDR3 nucleotides are TGTGCCAGCAGCTTGTCGACTAGAGGTCCCAATGAGCAGTTCTTC. It translates to CASSLSTRGPNEQFF.